The rows below give T cell receptor beta chains drawn from one sample of a study of blood T cells in healthy people across ages. TCRdb reprocessed the 5' RACE reads with MiXCR, giving one entry per CDR3 protein. The sample has 1,800,000 or so distinct CDR3 sequences, 35% to 50% seen once. Sequencing was performed on blood. These receptor sequences come from a human donor in good health. Each CDR3 is given with its conserved first and last residue. Fields, in order: V gene, D gene, J gene, clone size, CDR3 protein, CDR3 DNA. A D gene is named only where the DNA matches it firmly. Clone sizes are given selectively: once, few, many, or a class where the clone is expanded.

>TRBV7-7|TRBD1|TRBJ2-7|NA
CASSLGTGGQDEQYF
TGTGCTAGCAGCTTAGGTACAGGGGGCCAAGACGAGCAGTACTTC
>TRBV5-1|TRBD2|TRBJ2-1|NA
CASSLPGSAGGDNEQFF
TGCGCCAGCAGCTTGCCCGGTTCAGCGGGGGGGGACAATGAGCAGTTCTTC
>TRBV27|NA|TRBJ1-2|NA
CASSVGGPLSGYTF
TGTGCCAGCAGTGTAGGGGGACCACTATCTGGCTACACCTTC
>TRBV20-1|NA|TRBJ1-1|few
CSARADSLNTEAFF
TGCAGTGCTAGGGCCGACAGCCTTAACACTGAAGCTTTCTTT
>TRBV27|NA|TRBJ2-5|few
CATGVIDGETQYF
TGTGCCACGGGGGTAATAGATGGGGAGACCCAGTACTTC
>TRBV7-9|NA|TRBJ1-2|NA
CASSWLGEGKNGYTF
TGTGCCAGCAGCTGGCTGGGCGAGGGGAAGAATGGCTACACCTTC
>TRBV6-2/TRBV6-3|TRBD2|TRBJ2-1|once
CASSLLAGGFNEQLF
TGTGCCAGCAGTTTATTAGCGGGGGGGTTCAATGAGCAGTTATTC
>TRBV11-2|TRBD2|TRBJ2-1|few
CAIQIREGWVDEQFF
TGTGCCATCCAGATTCGGGAGGGATGGGTGGATGAGCAGTTCTTC
>TRBV6-2/TRBV6-3|NA|TRBJ2-7|few
CASSYSRGWSYEQYF
TGTGCCAGCAGTTACTCCCGGGGCTGGTCCTACGAGCAGTACTTC
>TRBV14|TRBD1|TRBJ2-1|NA
CASSQDQIFWQGQTQFF
TGTGCCAGCAGCCAAGATCAGATTTTCTGGCAGGGACAGACGCAGTTCTTC
>TRBV7-2|NA|TRBJ2-7|many
CASSSHPGRAYEQYF
TGTGCCAGCAGCTCACATCCTGGCAGGGCCTACGAGCAGTACTTC
>TRBV4-1|NA|TRBJ2-7|once
CASSQEESGEAYEQYF
TGCGCCAGCAGCCAAGAGGAGTCAGGGGAAGCCTACGAGCAGTACTTC
>TRBV6-8|TRBD1|TRBJ2-1|few
CASRTGTGCEQFF
TGTGCCAGCAGGACAGGGACGGGGTGTGAGCAGTTCTTC
>TRBV7-2|NA|TRBJ1-4|NA
CASSPGSNEKLFF
TGTGCCAGCAGTCCAGGCTCAAATGAAAAACTGTTTTTT
>TRBV20-1|TRBD2|TRBJ2-1|once
CSARGWRGERSEQFF
TGCAGTGCTAGAGGATGGCGGGGGGAGAGGAGTGAGCAGTTCTTC
>TRBV11-1|NA|TRBJ1-2|NA
CASTLESGVPIYGYTF
TGTGCCAGCACGCTTGAATCGGGAGTTCCCATCTATGGCTACACCTTC
>TRBV7-2|NA|TRBJ1-5|few
CASSPSGGRPQHF
TGTGCCAGCAGCCCTTCGGGGGGACGGCCCCAGCATTTT
>TRBV9|NA|TRBJ1-1|NA
CASSVSGPEAFF
TGTGCCAGCAGCGTCAGTGGGCCTGAAGCTTTCTTT
>TRBV5-1|TRBD1|TRBJ1-2|few
CASSNPRTGEGYGYTF
TGCGCCAGCAGCAACCCTCGGACAGGGGAGGGGTATGGCTACACCTTC
>TRBV7-3|NA|TRBJ1-6|NA
CASSLNAGTNSPLHF
TGTGCCAGCAGCTTAAACGCAGGGACTAATTCACCCCTCCACTTT
>TRBV6-5|NA|TRBJ1-4|NA
CASGVGTPGGIEKLFF
TGTGCCAGCGGGGTAGGCACGCCCGGGGGGATTGAAAAACTGTTTTTT
>TRBV7-2|NA|TRBJ1-6|few
CASSLVVASYNSPLHF
TGTGCCAGCAGCTTAGTGGTAGCCTCCTATAATTCACCCCTCCACTTT
>TRBV6-2/TRBV6-3|NA|TRBJ2-1|NA
CASSYTPTGLNEQFF
TGTGCCAGCAGTTACACACCTACAGGGTTAAATGAGCAGTTCTTC
>TRBV7-8|TRBD1|TRBJ2-7|NA
CASSLVGPGGCSEQYF
TGTGCCAGCAGCTTAGTCGGGCCAGGGGGTTGCTCCGAGCAGTACTTC
>TRBV7-3|TRBD1|TRBJ2-5|few
CASSLDRVTEETQYF
TGTGCCAGCAGCTTAGACAGGGTAACAGAAGAGACCCAGTACTTC
>TRBV12-3/TRBV12-4|TRBD2|TRBJ2-3|few
CASRRGGDTDTQYF
TGTGCCAGCAGGAGGGGAGGGGACACAGATACGCAGTATTTT
>TRBV28|NA|TRBJ1-2|once
CASSLRGLYDYTF
TGTGCCAGCAGTCTGCGGGGGTTATATGACTACACCTTC
>TRBV4-3|TRBD1|TRBJ1-2|few
CASSQDLGQLNYGYTF
TGCGCCAGCAGCCAAGATTTGGGACAGCTTAACTATGGCTACACCTTC
>TRBV24-1|NA|TRBJ2-4|NA
CATSDLQGREQYF
TGTGCCACCAGTGATTTGCAGGGACGAGAGCAGTACTTC
>TRBV4-3|TRBD1|TRBJ2-7|NA
CASSQEDRGPYRLEQYF
TGCGCCAGCAGCCAAGAGGACAGGGGCCCCTATAGGCTCGAGCAGTACTTC
>TRBV7-9|NA|TRBJ2-4|NA
CASSKTTTGTEEQYF
TGTGCCAGCAGCAAAACCACAACAGGGACTGAAGAGCAGTACTTC
>TRBV15|NA|TRBJ1-4|many
CATSTQRETNEKLFF
TGTGCCACCAGCACCCAACGGGAGACTAATGAAAAACTGTTTTTT
>TRBV4-2|TRBD1|TRBJ2-1|NA
CASSQDYRGRSSYNEQFF
TGTGCCAGCAGCCAAGATTACAGGGGCCGGAGCTCCTACAATGAGCAGTTCTTC
>TRBV4-1|NA|TRBJ2-4|few
CASSQEMAAKNIQYF
TGCGCCAGCAGCCAAGAAATGGCAGCCAAAAACATTCAGTACTTC
>TRBV5-1|NA|TRBJ1-5|once
CASSLIGDSNQPQHF
TGCGCCAGCAGCTTGATAGGGGATAGCAATCAGCCCCAGCATTTT
>TRBV4-2|NA|TRBJ2-7|NA
CASSQAGSFTYEQYF
TGTGCCAGCAGCCAAGCGGGGAGTTTTACCTACGAGCAGTACTTC
>TRBV2|NA|TRBJ1-3|NA
CASSRETLTGNTIYF
TGTGCCAGTTCGCGAGAGACTTTAACTGGAAACACCATATATTTT
>TRBV6-6|TRBD2|TRBJ2-5|NA
CASCYGGTYNEQYF
TGTGCCAGCTGTTACGGGGGGACCTACAATGAGCAGTACTTC
>TRBV6-2/TRBV6-3|NA|TRBJ1-1|few
CASSYGGYSPNTEAFF
TGTGCCAGCAGTTACGGGGGGTATAGCCCGAACACTGAAGCTTTCTTT
>TRBV20-1|NA|TRBJ2-5|NA
CSARETYGRETQYF
TGCAGTGCTAGAGAGACCTACGGGAGAGAGACCCAGTACTTC
>TRBV12-3/TRBV12-4|TRBD2|TRBJ2-4|few
CASSSGLAGGKNIQYF
TGTGCCAGCAGTTCGGGACTAGCGGGGGGTAAAAACATTCAGTACTTC
>TRBV4-3|NA|TRBJ2-2|NA
CASSQPVGGTGELFF
TGCGCCAGCAGCCAACCTGTCGGGGGCACCGGGGAGCTGTTTTTT
>TRBV4-3|NA|TRBJ2-7|many
CASSQVPDSSYEQYF
TGTGCCAGCAGCCAAGTTCCGGACAGCTCCTACGAGCAGTACTTC
>TRBV7-3|TRBD2|TRBJ2-1|few
CASSRSLAGVEQFF
TGTGCCAGCAGCCGTTCACTAGCGGGGGTTGAGCAGTTCTTC
>TRBV27|NA|TRBJ1-4|NA
CASSYADKKTNEKLFF
TGTGCCAGCAGTTATGCGGATAAGAAAACTAATGAAAAACTGTTTTTT
>TRBV2|TRBD1|TRBJ2-7|once
CAGKGTGGLDEQYF
TGTGCCGGCAAGGGCACAGGGGGTCTCGACGAGCAGTACTTC
>TRBV15|NA|TRBJ2-5|many
CATSRGETQYF
TGTGCCACCAGCAGAGGGGAGACCCAGTACTTC
>TRBV19|NA|TRBJ1-2|few
CASSRAATHNYGYTF
TGTGCCAGTAGTCGGGCGGCAACACATAACTATGGCTACACCTTC
>TRBV7-2|NA|TRBJ1-1|NA
CASSLQPAFF
TGTGCCAGCAGCCTACAGCCAGCTTTCTTT
>TRBV18|TRBD1|TRBJ2-7|NA
CASSPNTGGLTHYEQYF
TGTGCCAGCTCACCGAATACAGGGGGCCTAACTCATTACGAGCAGTACTTC
>TRBV7-2|TRBD2|TRBJ2-3|NA
CASSPWVAGTDTQYF
TGTGCCAGCAGCCCCTGGGTAGCGGGGACAGATACGCAGTATTTT